This passage covers 14 T cell receptor beta chains from one sample sequenced in a study of multiple sclerosis patients with progressive multifocal leukoencephalopathy. Time point of the sample: five to six months of natalizumab therapy. Measured with immunoSEQ multiplex PCR; TCRdb has only the in-frame clones, and not every one. In the table there are about 30,000 clones, just under 90% of which are singletons. Source: PBMCs, taken from a patient treated with natalizumab. These TCRs come from a human donor with multiple sclerosis.

V usage is TRBV28 and J usage is TRBJ2-7; 10 bases align to TRBD2. Germline V gene lookup returns CDR1 MDHEN and CDR2 SYDVKM. Unmatched junction bases numbered 5, after V lost 9 bases and J lost 6 bases. CDR3 size: 12 residues. CDR3 in amino acids: CASDIAGGEQYF. CDR3 coding DNA: TGTGCCAGTGACATAGCGGGAGGCGAGCAGTACTTC.

Details on this clone: Since the CDR3 does not end with the conserved phenylalanine or tryptophan, this likely comes from a read error. The gene calls are TRBV29-1 and TRBJ1-1; D call uncertain. Germline loops: CDR1 SQVTM, CDR2 ANQGSEA. The CDR3 consists of 13 residues. Trimming removed 4 bases from V and 1 base from J, with 10 bases in between. The CDR3 loop is CSVATDANTEAFL. The CDR3 DNA follows: TGCAGCGTTGCAACCGATGCGAACACTGAAGCTTTCCTT.

Concerning this clone itself: This specimen includes other DNA sequences encoding the same CDR3. CDR3 region: CASSPAYEQYF. The DNA for the CDR3 is TGTGCCAGCAGCCCAGCCTACGAGCAGTACTTC. The chain is built from TRBV7-2 and TRBJ2-7; D gene ambiguous. The CDR3 spans 11 residues. Trimming removed 5 bases from V and 2 bases from J, with 4 bases in between. CDR1 SGHTA and CDR2 FQGNSA come from the germline V gene.

The chain's CDR3 is CASSRGPQPTEAFF. The CDR3 DNA reads TGTGCCAGCTCCCGGGGCCCCCAACCCACTGAAGCTTTCTTT. V and J are TRBV6-1 and TRBJ1-1; tentative D call: TRBD1 (5 bases). V was clipped by 8 bases and J by 4 bases, with 17 bases between them. The CDR3 is made up of 14 amino acids. Germline CDR1 and CDR2: MNHNS and SASEGT.

The V call is TRBV19, the J call TRBJ1-5; D uncertain. The ends were cut back, 0 bases at V and 4 bases at J, with 16 bases in the middle. CDR1 and CDR2 (germline): LNHDA, SQIVND (reference sequence). This CDR3 spans 17 amino acids. CDR3 nucleotide sequence: TGTGCCAGTAGTATAGATGGATTAGGTCCCGGGAATCAGCCCCAGCATTTT. Its protein product is CASSIDGLGPGNQPQHF. The full variable domain, with the rest looked up from reference TRBV19 and TRBJ1-5, is DGGITQSPKYLFRKEGQNVTLSCEQNLNHDAMYWYRQDPGQGLRLIYYSQIVNDFQKGDIAEGYSVSREKKESFPLTVTSAQKNPTAFYLCASSIDGLGPGNQPQHFGDGTRLSIL.

The chain combines TRBV28 with TRBJ2-3; D gene uncertain. Germline lookup yields CDR1 MDHEN and CDR2 SYDVKM. V was shortened by 2 bases and J by 4 bases, with 10 bases between the two germline ends. The CDR3 consists of 14 residues. The chain's CDR3 is CASSLISLADTQYF. DNA of the CDR3: TGTGCCAGCAGTTTAATTAGTCTCGCAGATACGCAGTATTTT.

This rearrangement joins TRBV30 to TRBJ1-1, with 11 bases matching TRBD1. Germline-derived CDR1 and CDR2 are GTSNPN and SVGIG (reference sequence). This CDR3 has 13 residues. V shed 5 bases and J 3 bases; nucleotides not matched to a gene: 2. The CDR3 DNA is TGTGCCTGGCGGACAGGGGGCCACACTGAAGCTTTCTTT. It encodes CAWRTGGHTEAFF.

The gene calls are TRBV28 and TRBJ1-5; 7 positions agree with TRBD1. This CDR3 is 14 amino acids long. The J segment lost 1 base and the V segment lost 7 bases, leaving 4 bases of the junction unmatched. Germline CDR1 reads MDHEN; CDR2 reads SYDVKM. Here the CDR3 reads CASKGAWSNQPQHF. As DNA, the CDR3 is TGTGCCAGCAAGGGGGCATGGAGCAATCAGCCCCAGCATTTT.

The chain combines TRBV6-5 with TRBJ2-5, with D uncertain. CDR3 length equals 12 residues. Per germline, CDR1 MNHEY and CDR2 SVGAGI. V dropped 8 bases and J dropped 11 bases, with 18 bases sitting between them. The CDR3: CASRASRLEQYF. For the CDR3, the DNA is TGTGCCAGCCGAGCCTCCAGGCTGGAGCAGTACTTC.

This chain joins TRBV28 and TRBJ1-5; D is perhaps TRBD1 (5 bases). Trimming removed 4 bases from V and 1 base from J, with 8 bases in between. This CDR3 is 14 amino acids long. Germline-derived CDR1 and CDR2 are MDHEN and SYDVKM. Here the CDR3 reads CASSYRRSNQPQHF. The CDR3 nucleotides are TGTGCCAGCAGTTACAGGAGGAGCAATCAGCCCCAGCATTTT.

V is TRBV5-8 and J is TRBJ2-6; no firm D call. CDR1 is SGHTS, CDR2 YDEGEE, per germline. This CDR3 has 16 residues. The V end lost 4 bases, the J end lost 0 bases, and 11 bases lay between the germline ends. The CDR3 here is CASSQPAGSGANVLTF. DNA of the CDR3: TGTGCCAGCAGCCAACCCGCCGGCTCTGGGGCCAACGTCCTGACTTTC.

The CDR3 here is CASSLEGVTDTQYF. Written as DNA, the CDR3 is TGTGCCAGCAGTCTAGAGGGGGTCACAGATACGCAGTATTTT. The chain links TRBV2 to TRBJ2-3; D may be TRBD1 (6 bases). Trimming took 5 bases from V and 2 from J, leaving 11 bases between them. Germline V gives CDR1 SNHLY, CDR2 FYNNEI. This CDR3 has 14 amino acids.

As DNA, the CDR3 is TGTGCCAGCAGCCAACAGGGGGCGGAGGTCAGCGAGCAGTACTTC. Translation: CASSQQGAEVSEQYF. The gene calls are TRBV2 and TRBJ2-7; 9 bases are shared with TRBD1. Per germline, CDR1 SNHLY and CDR2 FYNNEI. This CDR3 has 15 amino acids. Trimming removed 6 bases from V and 6 bases from J; junction bases left unmatched: 12.

The chain combines TRBV18 with TRBJ1-2; D ambiguous. Trimming pared 1 base from V and 0 bases from J, leaving 9 bases between. The CDR3 covers 15 residues. Per germline, CDR1 KGHSH and CDR2 LQKENI. CDR3 sequence: CASSPQKDSNYGYTF. CDR3 DNA sequence: TGTGCCAGCTCACCACAAAAGGATTCTAACTATGGCTACACCTTC.